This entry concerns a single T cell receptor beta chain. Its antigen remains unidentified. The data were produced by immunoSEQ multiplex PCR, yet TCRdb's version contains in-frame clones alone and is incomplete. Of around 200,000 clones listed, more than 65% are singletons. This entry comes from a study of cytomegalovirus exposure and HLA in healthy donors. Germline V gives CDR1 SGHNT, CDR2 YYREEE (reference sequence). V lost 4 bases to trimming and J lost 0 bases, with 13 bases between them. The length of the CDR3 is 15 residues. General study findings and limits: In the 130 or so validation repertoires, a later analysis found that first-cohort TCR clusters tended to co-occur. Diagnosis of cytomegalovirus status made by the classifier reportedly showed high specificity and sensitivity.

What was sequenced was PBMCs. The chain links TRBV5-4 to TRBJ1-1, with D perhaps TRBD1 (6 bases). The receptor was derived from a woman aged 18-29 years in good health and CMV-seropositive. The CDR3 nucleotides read TGTGCCAGCAGCGCCCGGACAGCCCTGAACACTGAAGCTTTCTTT. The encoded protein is CASSARTALNTEAFF.